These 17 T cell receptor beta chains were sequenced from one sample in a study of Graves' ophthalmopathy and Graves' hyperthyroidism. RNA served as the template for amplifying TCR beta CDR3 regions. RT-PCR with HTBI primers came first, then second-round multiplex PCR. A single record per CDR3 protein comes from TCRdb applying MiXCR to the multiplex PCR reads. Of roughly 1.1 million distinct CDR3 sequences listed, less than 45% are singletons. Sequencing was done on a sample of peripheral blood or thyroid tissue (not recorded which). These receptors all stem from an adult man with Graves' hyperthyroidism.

The DNA for the CDR3 is TGTGCCAGCAGTCCAAACTACAGAGGAGTCTACGAGCAGTACTTC. It specifies CASSPNYRGVYEQYF. This chain connects TRBV12-3 or TRBV12-4 to TRBJ2-7; D not certain. The CDR3 runs to 15 residues. Trimming left V 5 bases short and J 3 bases short, with 17 bases between.

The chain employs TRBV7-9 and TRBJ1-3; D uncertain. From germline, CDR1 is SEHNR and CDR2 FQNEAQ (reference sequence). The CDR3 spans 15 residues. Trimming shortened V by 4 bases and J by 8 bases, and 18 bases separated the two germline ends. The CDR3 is CASSSRPDYGYTIYF. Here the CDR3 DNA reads TGTGCCAGCAGCTCCAGGCCGGACTATGGCTACACCATATATTTT.

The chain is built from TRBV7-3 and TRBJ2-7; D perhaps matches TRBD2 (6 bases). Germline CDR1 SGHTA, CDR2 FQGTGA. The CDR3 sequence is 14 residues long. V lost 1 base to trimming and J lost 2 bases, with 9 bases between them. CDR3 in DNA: TGTGCCAGCAGCTTAATGGGAGGACCCTACGAGCAGTACTTC. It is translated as CASSLMGGPYEQYF. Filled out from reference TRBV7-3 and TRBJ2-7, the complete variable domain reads GAGVSQTPSNKVTEKGKYVELRCDPISGHTALYWYRQSLGQGPEFLIYFQGTGAADDSGLPNDRFFAVRPEGSVSTLKIQRTERGDSAVYLCASSLMGGPYEQYFGPGTRLTVT.

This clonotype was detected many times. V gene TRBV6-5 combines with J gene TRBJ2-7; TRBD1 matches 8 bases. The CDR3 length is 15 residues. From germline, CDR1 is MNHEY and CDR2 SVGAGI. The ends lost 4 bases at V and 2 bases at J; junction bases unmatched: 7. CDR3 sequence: CASSSRTGSPYEQYF. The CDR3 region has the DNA TGTGCCAGCAGTTCCAGGACAGGGAGCCCCTACGAGCAGTACTTC.

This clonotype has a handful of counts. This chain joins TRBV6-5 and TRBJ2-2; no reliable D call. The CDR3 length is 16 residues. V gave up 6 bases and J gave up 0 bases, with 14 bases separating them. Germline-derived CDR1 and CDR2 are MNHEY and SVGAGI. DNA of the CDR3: TGTGCCAGCAGGGACCTTTGGACCACGAACACCGGGGAGCTGTTTTTT. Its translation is CASRDLWTTNTGELFF.

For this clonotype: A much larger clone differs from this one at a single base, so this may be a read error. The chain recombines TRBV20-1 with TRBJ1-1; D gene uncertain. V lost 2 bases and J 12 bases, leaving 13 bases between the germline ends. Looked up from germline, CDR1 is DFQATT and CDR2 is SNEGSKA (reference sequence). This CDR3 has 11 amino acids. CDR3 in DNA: TGCAGTGCTAGACCCGGAATGGTTACTTTCTTT. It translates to CSARPGMVTFF.

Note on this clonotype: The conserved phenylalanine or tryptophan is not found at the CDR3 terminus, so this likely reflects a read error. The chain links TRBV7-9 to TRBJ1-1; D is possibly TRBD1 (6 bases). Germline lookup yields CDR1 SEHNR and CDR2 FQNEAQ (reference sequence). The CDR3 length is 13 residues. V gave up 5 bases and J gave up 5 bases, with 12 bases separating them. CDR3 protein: CASSQGGNTEAFS. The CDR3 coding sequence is TGTGCCAGCAGCCAAGGGGGAAATACTGAAGCTTTCTCT.

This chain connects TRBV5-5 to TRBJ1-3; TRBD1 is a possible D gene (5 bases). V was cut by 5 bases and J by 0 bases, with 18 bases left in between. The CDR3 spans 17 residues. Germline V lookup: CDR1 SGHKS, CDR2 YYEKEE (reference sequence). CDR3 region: CASRQTSGAISGNTIYF. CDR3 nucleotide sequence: TGTGCCAGCAGACAAACAAGTGGGGCCATCTCTGGAAACACCATATATTTT.

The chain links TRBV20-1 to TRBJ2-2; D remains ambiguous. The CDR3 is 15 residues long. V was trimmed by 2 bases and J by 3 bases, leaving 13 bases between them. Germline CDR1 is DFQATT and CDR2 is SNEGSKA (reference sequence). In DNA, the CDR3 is TGCAGTGCTAGAAGCGAGGTGTGGGACACCGGGGAGCTGTTTTTT. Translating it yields CSARSEVWDTGELFF.

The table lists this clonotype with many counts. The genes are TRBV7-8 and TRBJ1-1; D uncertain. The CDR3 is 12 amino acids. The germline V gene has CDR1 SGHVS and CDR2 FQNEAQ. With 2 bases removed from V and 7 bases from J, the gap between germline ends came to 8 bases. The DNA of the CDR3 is TGTGCCAGCAGCTTATTGATGGTTGAAGCTTTCTTT. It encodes CASSLLMVEAFF. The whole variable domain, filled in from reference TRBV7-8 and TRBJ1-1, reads GAGVSQSPRYKVAKRGQDVALRCDPISGHVSLFWYQQALGQGPEFLTYFQNEAQLDKSGLPSDRFFAERPEGSVSTLKIQRTQQEDSAVYLCASSLLMVEAFFGQGTRLTVV.

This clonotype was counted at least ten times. The CDR3 spells CASSFTRGTYEQYF. For the CDR3, the DNA is TGTGCCAGCAGTTTTACCAGGGGTACTTACGAGCAGTACTTC. This chain connects TRBV12-3 or TRBV12-4 to TRBJ2-7; D is possibly TRBD1 (6 bases). V was shortened by 3 bases and J by 4 bases, with 13 bases between the two germline ends. There are 14 residues in the CDR3.

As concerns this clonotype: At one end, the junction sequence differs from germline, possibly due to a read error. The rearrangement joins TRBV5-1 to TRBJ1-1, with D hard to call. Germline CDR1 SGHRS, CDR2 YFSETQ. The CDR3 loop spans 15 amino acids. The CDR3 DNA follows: TGCGCCAGCAGCAGAAGCCGGGCCTCGAACACTGGAGCTTTCTTT. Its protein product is CASSRSRASNTGAFF.

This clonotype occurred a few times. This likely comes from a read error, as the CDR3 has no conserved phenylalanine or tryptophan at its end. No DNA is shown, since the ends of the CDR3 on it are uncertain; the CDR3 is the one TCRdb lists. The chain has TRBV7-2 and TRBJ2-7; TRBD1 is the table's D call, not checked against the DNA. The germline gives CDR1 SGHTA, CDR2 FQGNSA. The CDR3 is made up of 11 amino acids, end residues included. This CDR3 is CASSLRQARLS.

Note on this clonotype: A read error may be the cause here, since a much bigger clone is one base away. The CDR3 DNA is TGCAGTGCCAAGGGTCAGGGGGACTGTGGCTACACCTTC. This encodes CSAKGQGDCGYTF. The V and J genes are TRBV20-1 and TRBJ1-2; TRBD1 aligns across 7 bases. The CDR3 consists of 13 residues. Germline-derived CDR1 and CDR2 are DFQATT and SNEGSKA (reference sequence). After removal of 6 bases from V and 7 bases from J, the junction contained 11 bases not matched to a gene.

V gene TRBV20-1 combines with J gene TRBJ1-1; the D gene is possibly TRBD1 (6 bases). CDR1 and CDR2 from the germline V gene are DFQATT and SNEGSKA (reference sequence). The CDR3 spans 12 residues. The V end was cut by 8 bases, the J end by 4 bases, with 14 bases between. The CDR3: CSLGGGSTEAFF. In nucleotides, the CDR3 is TGCAGTTTAGGAGGGGGGAGCACTGAAGCTTTCTTT.

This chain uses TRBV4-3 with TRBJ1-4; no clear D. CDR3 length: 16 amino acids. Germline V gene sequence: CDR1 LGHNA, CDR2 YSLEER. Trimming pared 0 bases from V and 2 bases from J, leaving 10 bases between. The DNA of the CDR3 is TGCGCCAGCAGCCAAGATCCGGGAGGGACTAATGAAAAACTGTTTTTT. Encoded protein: CASSQDPGGTNEKLFF.

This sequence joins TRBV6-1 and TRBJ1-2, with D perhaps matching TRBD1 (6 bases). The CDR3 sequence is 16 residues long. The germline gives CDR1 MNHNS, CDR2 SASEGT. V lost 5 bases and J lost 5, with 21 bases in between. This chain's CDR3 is CASSPQGGVTIYGYTF. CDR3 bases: TGTGCCAGCAGTCCACAGGGTGGAGTTACGATTTATGGCTACACCTTC.